This TCR beta chain emerged from a study of neurological immune-mediated disorders. Study-wide results and limits: None of the CDR3 amino acid sequences found in expanded clones was shared across subjects. This suggests that the TCR-beta repertoires were private in all groups.

Worth noting for this clonotype: Its antigen is not known.

Each CDR3 protein is one row after TCRdb ran MiXCR on the 5' RACE reads. The sample gives 84,000 or so distinct CDR3 sequences, around 13% of which show up once; approximately 5% is in the top ten. V was shortened by 6 bases and J by 0 bases, with 11 bases between the two germline ends. CDR3 size: 14 residues. Germline CDR1 and CDR2: ENHRY and SYGVKD. The time point denotes: longitudinal time-point 2. It was from 2 million PBMCs stored at -80 C that the unsorted libraries were obtained. The sequencing input was PBMCs. The sequence was obtained from a female donor with HTLV-1-associated myelopathy (HAM/TSP). The chain carries TRBV10-3 and TRBJ1-1, with D perhaps TRBD1 (5 bases). Here the CDR3 reads CAIRDGHLNTEAFF. DNA of the CDR3: TGTGCCATCAGAGATGGACACCTGAACACTGAAGCTTTCTTT.